This entry features one T cell receptor beta chain sequence. Germline CDR1 reads MNHNS; CDR2 reads SASEGT. Trimming pared 2 bases from V and 7 bases from J, leaving 17 bases between. The CDR3 totals 15 residues. These data are taken from a study of T cell changes during pregnancy in multiple sclerosis. This table comes from immunoSEQ multiplex PCR, and its TCRdb copy is limited to in-frame clones, with some not included. Here the sample spans around 40,000 clones, 90% to 95% being singletons. The sequencing used CD4+ T cells from peripheral blood mononuclear cells, collected in the second trimester of pregnancy. The sequence derives from a female donor with multiple sclerosis, enrolled in a pregnancy study. The chain links TRBV6-1 to TRBJ1-2, with D uncertain. CDR3: CASSELTTGVGGYTF. CDR3 DNA: TGTGCCAGCAGTGAACTTACGACCGGGGTTGGTGGCTACACCTTC.